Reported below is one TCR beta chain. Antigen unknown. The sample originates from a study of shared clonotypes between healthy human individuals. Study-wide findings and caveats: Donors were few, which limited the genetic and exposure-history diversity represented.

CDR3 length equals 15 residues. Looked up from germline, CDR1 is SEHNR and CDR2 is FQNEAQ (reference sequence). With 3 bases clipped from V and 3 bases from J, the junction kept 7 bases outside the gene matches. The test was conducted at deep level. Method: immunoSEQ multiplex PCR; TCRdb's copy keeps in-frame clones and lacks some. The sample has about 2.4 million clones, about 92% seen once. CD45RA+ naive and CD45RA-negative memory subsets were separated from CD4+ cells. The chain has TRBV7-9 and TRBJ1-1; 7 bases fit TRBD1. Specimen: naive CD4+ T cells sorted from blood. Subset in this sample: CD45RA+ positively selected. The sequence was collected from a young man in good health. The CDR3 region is CASSFYRGSDTEAFF. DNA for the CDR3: TGTGCCAGCAGCTTCTACAGGGGTAGTGACACTGAAGCTTTCTTT.